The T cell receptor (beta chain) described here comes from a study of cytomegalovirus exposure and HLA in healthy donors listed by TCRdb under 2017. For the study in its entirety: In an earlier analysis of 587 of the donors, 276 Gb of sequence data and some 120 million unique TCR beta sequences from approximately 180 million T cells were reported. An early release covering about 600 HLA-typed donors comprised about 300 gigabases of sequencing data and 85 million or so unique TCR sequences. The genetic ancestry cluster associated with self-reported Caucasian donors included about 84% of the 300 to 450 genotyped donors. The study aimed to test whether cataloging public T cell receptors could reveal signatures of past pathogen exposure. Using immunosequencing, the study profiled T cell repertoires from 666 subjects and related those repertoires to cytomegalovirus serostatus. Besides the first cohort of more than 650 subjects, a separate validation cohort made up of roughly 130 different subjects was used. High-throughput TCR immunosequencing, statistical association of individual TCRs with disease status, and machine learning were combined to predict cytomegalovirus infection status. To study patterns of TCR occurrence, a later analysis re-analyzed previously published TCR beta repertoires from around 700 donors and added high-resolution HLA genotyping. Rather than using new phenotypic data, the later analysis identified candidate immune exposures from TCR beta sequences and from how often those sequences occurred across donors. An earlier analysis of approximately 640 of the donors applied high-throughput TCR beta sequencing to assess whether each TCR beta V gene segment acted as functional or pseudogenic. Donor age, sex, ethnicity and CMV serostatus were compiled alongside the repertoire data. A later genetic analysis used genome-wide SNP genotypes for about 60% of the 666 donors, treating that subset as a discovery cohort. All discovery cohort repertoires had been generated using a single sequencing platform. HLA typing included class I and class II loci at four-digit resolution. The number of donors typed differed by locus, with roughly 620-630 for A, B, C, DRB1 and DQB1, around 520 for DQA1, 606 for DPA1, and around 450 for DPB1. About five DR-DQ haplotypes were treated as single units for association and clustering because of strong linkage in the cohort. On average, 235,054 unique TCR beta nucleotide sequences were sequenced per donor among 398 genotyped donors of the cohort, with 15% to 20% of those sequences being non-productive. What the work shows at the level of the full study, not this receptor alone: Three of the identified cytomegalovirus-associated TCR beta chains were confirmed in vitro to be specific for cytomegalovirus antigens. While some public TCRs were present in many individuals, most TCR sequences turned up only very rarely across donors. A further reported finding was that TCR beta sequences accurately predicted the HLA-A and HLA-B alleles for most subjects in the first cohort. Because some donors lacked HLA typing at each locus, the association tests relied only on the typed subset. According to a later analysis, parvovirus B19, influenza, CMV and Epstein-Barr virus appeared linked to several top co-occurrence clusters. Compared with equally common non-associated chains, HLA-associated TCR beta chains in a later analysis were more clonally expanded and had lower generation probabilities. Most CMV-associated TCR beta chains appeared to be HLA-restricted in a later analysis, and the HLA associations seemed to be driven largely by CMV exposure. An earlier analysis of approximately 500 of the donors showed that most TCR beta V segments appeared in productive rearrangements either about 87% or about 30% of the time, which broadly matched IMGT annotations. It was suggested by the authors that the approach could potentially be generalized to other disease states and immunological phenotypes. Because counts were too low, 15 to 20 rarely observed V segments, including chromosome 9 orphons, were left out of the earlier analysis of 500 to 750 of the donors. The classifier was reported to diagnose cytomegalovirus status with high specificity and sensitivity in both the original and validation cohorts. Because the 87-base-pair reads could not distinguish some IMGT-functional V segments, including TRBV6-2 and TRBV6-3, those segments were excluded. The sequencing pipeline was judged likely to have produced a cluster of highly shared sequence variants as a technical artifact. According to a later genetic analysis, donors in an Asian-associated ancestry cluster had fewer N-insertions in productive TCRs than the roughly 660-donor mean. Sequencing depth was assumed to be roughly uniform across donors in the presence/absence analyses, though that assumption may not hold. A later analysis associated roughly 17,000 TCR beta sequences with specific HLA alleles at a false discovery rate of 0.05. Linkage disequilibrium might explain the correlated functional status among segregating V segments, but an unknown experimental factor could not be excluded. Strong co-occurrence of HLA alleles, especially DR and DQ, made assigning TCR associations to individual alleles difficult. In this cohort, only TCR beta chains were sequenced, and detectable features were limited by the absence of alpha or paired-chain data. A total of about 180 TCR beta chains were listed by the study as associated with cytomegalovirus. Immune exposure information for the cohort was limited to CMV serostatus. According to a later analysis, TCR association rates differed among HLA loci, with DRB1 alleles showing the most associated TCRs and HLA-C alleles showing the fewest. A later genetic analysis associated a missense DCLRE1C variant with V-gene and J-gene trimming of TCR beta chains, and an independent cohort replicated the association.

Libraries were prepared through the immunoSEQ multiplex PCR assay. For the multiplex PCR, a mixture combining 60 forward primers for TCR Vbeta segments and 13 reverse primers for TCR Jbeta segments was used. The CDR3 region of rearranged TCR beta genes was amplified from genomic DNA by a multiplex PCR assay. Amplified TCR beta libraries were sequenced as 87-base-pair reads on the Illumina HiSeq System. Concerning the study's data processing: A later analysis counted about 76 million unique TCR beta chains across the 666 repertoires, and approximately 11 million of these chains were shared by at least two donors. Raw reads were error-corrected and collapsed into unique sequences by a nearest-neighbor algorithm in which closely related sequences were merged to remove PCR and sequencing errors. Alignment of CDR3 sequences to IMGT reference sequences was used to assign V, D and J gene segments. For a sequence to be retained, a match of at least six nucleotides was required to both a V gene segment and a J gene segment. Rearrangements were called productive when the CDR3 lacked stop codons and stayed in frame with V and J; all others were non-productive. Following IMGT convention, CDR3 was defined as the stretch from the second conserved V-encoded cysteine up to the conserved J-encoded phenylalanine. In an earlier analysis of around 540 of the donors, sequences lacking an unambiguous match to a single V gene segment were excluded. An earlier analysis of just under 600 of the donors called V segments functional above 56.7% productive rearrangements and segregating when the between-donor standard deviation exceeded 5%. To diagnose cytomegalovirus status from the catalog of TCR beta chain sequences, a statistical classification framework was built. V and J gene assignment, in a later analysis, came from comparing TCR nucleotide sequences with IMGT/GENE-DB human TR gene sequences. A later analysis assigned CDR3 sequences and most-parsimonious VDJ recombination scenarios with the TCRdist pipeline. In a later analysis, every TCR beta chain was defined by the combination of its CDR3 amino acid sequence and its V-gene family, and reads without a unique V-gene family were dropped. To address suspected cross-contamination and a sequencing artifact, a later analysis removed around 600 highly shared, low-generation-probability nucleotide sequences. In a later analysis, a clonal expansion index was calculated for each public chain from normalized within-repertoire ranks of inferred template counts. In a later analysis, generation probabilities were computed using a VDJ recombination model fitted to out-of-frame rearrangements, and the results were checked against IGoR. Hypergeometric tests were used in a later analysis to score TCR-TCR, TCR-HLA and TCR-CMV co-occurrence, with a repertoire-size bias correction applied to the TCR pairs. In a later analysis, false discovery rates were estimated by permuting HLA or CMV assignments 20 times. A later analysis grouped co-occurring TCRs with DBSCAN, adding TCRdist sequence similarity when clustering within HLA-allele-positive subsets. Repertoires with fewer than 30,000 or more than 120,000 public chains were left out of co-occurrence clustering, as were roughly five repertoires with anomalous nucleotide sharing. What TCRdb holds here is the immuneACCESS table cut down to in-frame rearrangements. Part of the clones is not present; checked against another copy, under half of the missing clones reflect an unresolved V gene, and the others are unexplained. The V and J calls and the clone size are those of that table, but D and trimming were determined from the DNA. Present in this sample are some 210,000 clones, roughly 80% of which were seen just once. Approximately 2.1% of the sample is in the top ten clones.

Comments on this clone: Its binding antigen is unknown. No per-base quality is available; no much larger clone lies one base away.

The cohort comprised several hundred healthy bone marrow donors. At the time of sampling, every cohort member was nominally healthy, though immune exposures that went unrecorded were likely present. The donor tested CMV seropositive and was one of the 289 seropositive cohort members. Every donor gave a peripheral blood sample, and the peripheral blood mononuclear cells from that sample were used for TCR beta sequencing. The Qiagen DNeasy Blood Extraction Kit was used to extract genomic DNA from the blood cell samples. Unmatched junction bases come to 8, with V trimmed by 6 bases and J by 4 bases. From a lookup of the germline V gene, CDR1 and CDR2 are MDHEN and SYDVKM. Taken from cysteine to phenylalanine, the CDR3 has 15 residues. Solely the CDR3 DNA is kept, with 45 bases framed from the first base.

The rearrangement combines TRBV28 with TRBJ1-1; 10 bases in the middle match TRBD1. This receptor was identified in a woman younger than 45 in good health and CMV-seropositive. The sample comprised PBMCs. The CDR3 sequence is CASRDRTGGSTEAFF. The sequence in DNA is TGTGCCAGCAGGGATCGGACAGGGGGGTCCACTGAAGCTTTCTTT.